The rows below give T cell receptor beta chains drawn from one sample of a study of radiation and T cells in renal cell carcinoma. Libraries were prepared by immunoSEQ multiplex PCR; TCRdb keeps only in-frame clonotypes and omits some of them. The table has 140,000 or so clones, roughly 90% seen once. This specimen consisted of blood, obtained from a patient whose treatment included radiotherapy and nephrectomy. Every receptor here comes from a woman aged 45-59 years with renal cell carcinoma. The CDR3 runs from the conserved cysteine through the conserved F or W. The order of the fields is CDR3 length, J gene, D gene, V gene, clone size, CDR3 DNA, CDR3 protein. The D gene is left open where the match is weak. Clone sizes are given selectively: once, few, many, or a class where the clone is expanded.

len: 14
j_gene: TRBJ1-1
d_gene: -
v_gene: TRBV4-3
abundance: -
CDR3nt: TGCGCCAGCAGCCAAGAACAGCTGAACACTGAAGCTTTCTTT
CDR3aa: CASSQEQLNTEAFF

len: 15
j_gene: TRBJ1-5
d_gene: -
v_gene: TRBV19
abundance: -
CDR3nt: TGTGCCAGTAGTCTCCAGCCACGGAGCAATCAGCCCCAGCATTTT
CDR3aa: CASSLQPRSNQPQHF

len: 15
j_gene: TRBJ1-3
d_gene: -
v_gene: TRBV7-2
abundance: -
CDR3nt: TGTGCCAGCAGCTTAGCCGACAGATCTGGAAACACCATATATTTT
CDR3aa: CASSLADRSGNTIYF

len: 16
j_gene: TRBJ1-2
d_gene: -
v_gene: TRBV4-3
abundance: -
CDR3nt: TGCGCCAGCAGCCAAGATCCTGGCTCTCAGAGGTATGGCTACACCTTC
CDR3aa: CASSQDPGSQRYGYTF

len: 16
j_gene: TRBJ2-4
d_gene: TRBD2
v_gene: TRBV2
abundance: -
CDR3nt: TGTGCCAGCAAGCAGACTAGCGGGAACCCTTGGGACATTCAGTACTTC
CDR3aa: CASKQTSGNPWDIQYF

len: 13
j_gene: TRBJ2-3
d_gene: -
v_gene: TRBV6-6
abundance: -
CDR3nt: TGTGCCAGCACCGACAGAAGGACAGATACGCAGTATTTT
CDR3aa: CASTDRRTDTQYF

len: 17
j_gene: TRBJ2-5
d_gene: TRBD2
v_gene: TRBV4-2
abundance: -
CDR3nt: TGTGCCAGCAGCACTCCAGGACTAGCGGGGGGCAGGGGGACCCAGTACTTC
CDR3aa: CASSTPGLAGGRGTQYF

len: 17
j_gene: TRBJ1-3
d_gene: TRBD1
v_gene: TRBV5-5
abundance: -
CDR3nt: TGTGCCAGCAGGCTGGTGGGACAGGACTCCTCTGGAAACACCATATATTTT
CDR3aa: CASRLVGQDSSGNTIYF

len: 13
j_gene: TRBJ2-3
d_gene: -
v_gene: TRBV7-2
abundance: -
CDR3nt: TGTGCCAGCAGCTTACAGGGTGGAGATACGCAGTATTTT
CDR3aa: CASSLQGGDTQYF

len: 14
j_gene: TRBJ1-2
d_gene: TRBD1
v_gene: TRBV19
abundance: -
CDR3nt: TGTGCCAGTGGACAGGGGGTTCGGGGCTATGGCTACACCTTC
CDR3aa: CASGQGVRGYGYTF

len: 15
j_gene: TRBJ2-7
d_gene: TRBD2
v_gene: TRBV11-2
abundance: -
CDR3nt: TGTGCCAGCAGCTTAGAGGGTAGCGGGGCATACGAGCAGTACTTC
CDR3aa: CASSLEGSGAYEQYF

len: 15
j_gene: TRBJ1-1
d_gene: -
v_gene: TRBV14
abundance: -
CDR3nt: TGTGCCAGCAGCCAAGGGGACGTGGAGAACACTGAAGCTTTCTTT
CDR3aa: CASSQGDVENTEAFF

len: 15
j_gene: TRBJ2-3
d_gene: -
v_gene: TRBV19
abundance: -
CDR3nt: TGTGCCAGTAGTAGCGGAGCCGACTTCACAGATACGCAGTATTTT
CDR3aa: CASSSGADFTDTQYF

len: 14
j_gene: TRBJ1-1
d_gene: -
v_gene: TRBV6-1
abundance: -
CDR3nt: TGTGCCAGCATGGCAGGGGCGGGGAACACTGAAGCTTTCTTT
CDR3aa: CASMAGAGNTEAFF

len: 14
j_gene: TRBJ2-1
d_gene: -
v_gene: TRBV18
abundance: -
CDR3nt: TGTGCCAGCTCACCGGATCAGATTTTAAATGAGCAGTTCTTC
CDR3aa: CASSPDQILNEQFF

len: 15
j_gene: TRBJ2-1
d_gene: TRBD1
v_gene: TRBV29-1
abundance: once
CDR3nt: TGCAGCGTCGGAATTACAGGGGCCCCTAGGAATGAGCAGTTCTTC
CDR3aa: CSVGITGAPRNEQFF

len: 14
j_gene: TRBJ2-7
d_gene: -
v_gene: TRBV19
abundance: -
CDR3nt: TGTGCCAGTAGTTACTCGACAGGAGCAGGCGAGCAGTACTTC
CDR3aa: CASSYSTGAGEQYF

len: 19
j_gene: TRBJ2-1
d_gene: TRBD2
v_gene: TRBV4-1
abundance: -
CDR3nt: TGCGCCAGCAGCCCCTACTCGACCTCCCTAGCGGGGGGCTACAATGAGCAGTTCTTC
CDR3aa: CASSPYSTSLAGGYNEQFF

len: 16
j_gene: TRBJ1-4
d_gene: -
v_gene: TRBV14
abundance: -
CDR3nt: TGTGCCAGCAGCGAATCTCATGGGCGGCTTAATGAAAAACTGTTTTTT
CDR3aa: CASSESHGRLNEKLFF

len: 15
j_gene: TRBJ2-2
d_gene: TRBD2
v_gene: TRBV2
abundance: -
CDR3nt: TGTGCCAGCACTTTGACTAGCGGGGTTGGCGGGGAGCTGTTTTTT
CDR3aa: CASTLTSGVGGELFF

len: 15
j_gene: TRBJ1-2
d_gene: TRBD1
v_gene: TRBV19
abundance: -
CDR3nt: TGTGCCAGTAGTATACGGACAGGAGGGGGATTTGGCTACACCTTC
CDR3aa: CASSIRTGGGFGYTF

len: 16
j_gene: TRBJ1-5
d_gene: TRBD1
v_gene: TRBV19
abundance: once
CDR3nt: TGTGCCAGTAGTATAGATACAGGGGAGAGCAATCAGCCCCAGCATTTT
CDR3aa: CASSIDTGESNQPQHF

len: 13
j_gene: TRBJ2-5
d_gene: -
v_gene: TRBV7-3
abundance: -
CDR3nt: TGTGCCAGCAGCCCAGGACAGCAGGAGACCCAGTACTTC
CDR3aa: CASSPGQQETQYF

len: 15
j_gene: TRBJ2-5
d_gene: -
v_gene: TRBV6-6
abundance: -
CDR3nt: TGTGCCAGCAGTCGTCTTGGGACCGCACAAGAGACCCAGTACTTC
CDR3aa: CASSRLGTAQETQYF

len: 13
j_gene: TRBJ2-7
d_gene: -
v_gene: TRBV14
abundance: -
CDR3nt: TGTGCCAGCAGCCATGCAGGGGCCTACGAGCAGTACTTC
CDR3aa: CASSHAGAYEQYF

len: 16
j_gene: TRBJ2-1
d_gene: TRBD1
v_gene: TRBV9
abundance: -
CDR3nt: TGTGCCAGCAGCCCACGGGGGACAGGGGAGGTCAATGAGCAGTTCTTC
CDR3aa: CASSPRGTGEVNEQFF

len: 15
j_gene: TRBJ2-1
d_gene: -
v_gene: TRBV6-5
abundance: -
CDR3nt: TGTGCCAGCAGTTACGCGGGACGGAGTGTTACCGGGCAGTTCTTC
CDR3aa: CASSYAGRSVTGQFF

len: 12
j_gene: TRBJ2-3
d_gene: -
v_gene: TRBV6-6
abundance: -
CDR3nt: TGTGCCAGCAGGGCGGGCACAGATACGCAGTATTTT
CDR3aa: CASRAGTDTQYF

len: 14
j_gene: TRBJ2-3
d_gene: -
v_gene: TRBV19
abundance: -
CDR3nt: TGTGCCAGTAGTAATGGCTGGAACACAGATACGCAGTATTTT
CDR3aa: CASSNGWNTDTQYF

len: 13
j_gene: TRBJ1-5
d_gene: -
v_gene: TRBV9
abundance: -
CDR3nt: TGTGCCAGCAGCGTAGCTAGCAATCAGCCCCAGCATTTT
CDR3aa: CASSVASNQPQHF

len: 13
j_gene: TRBJ1-2
d_gene: -
v_gene: TRBV6-5
abundance: -
CDR3nt: TGTGCCAGCAGGACGGGGGGCAACTATGGCTACACCTTC
CDR3aa: CASRTGGNYGYTF

len: 17
j_gene: TRBJ1-1
d_gene: TRBD1
v_gene: TRBV10-1
abundance: -
CDR3nt: TGCGCCAGCAGTGAGTCGATTACAGGACAGGGGGACACTGAAGCTTTCTTT
CDR3aa: CASSESITGQGDTEAFF

len: 12
j_gene: TRBJ1-6
d_gene: -
v_gene: TRBV7-9
abundance: few
CDR3nt: TGTGCCAGCAGCTTAGTTAATTCACCCCTCCACTTT
CDR3aa: CASSLVNSPLHF

len: 11
j_gene: TRBJ2-1
d_gene: -
v_gene: TRBV7-6
abundance: -
CDR3nt: TGTGCCAGCAGCTTAGGGCATGAGCAGTTCTTC
CDR3aa: CASSLGHEQFF

len: 13
j_gene: TRBJ2-3
d_gene: TRBD2
v_gene: TRBV19
abundance: -
CDR3nt: TGTGCCAGCCTCGGACTAGCGGGGGATACGCAGTATTTT
CDR3aa: CASLGLAGDTQYF

len: 17
j_gene: TRBJ1-2
d_gene: TRBD1
v_gene: TRBV5-5
abundance: -
CDR3nt: TGTGCCAGCAGCTTGTATAGCAGGACAGGGGGCGCTTTTGGCTACACCTTC
CDR3aa: CASSLYSRTGGAFGYTF

len: 17
j_gene: TRBJ2-1
d_gene: -
v_gene: TRBV4-3
abundance: -
CDR3nt: TGCGCCAGCAGCCAAGAGATGGCGGGGGCCTTGGGGAATGAGCAGTTCTTC
CDR3aa: CASSQEMAGALGNEQFF

len: 14
j_gene: TRBJ1-2
d_gene: -
v_gene: TRBV9
abundance: -
CDR3nt: TGTGCCAGCAGCGCCCAGTCGGGGGGGCTAGGCTACACCTTC
CDR3aa: CASSAQSGGLGYTF

len: 16
j_gene: TRBJ2-2
d_gene: TRBD2
v_gene: TRBV9
abundance: -
CDR3nt: TGTGCCAGCAGCGGTCTAGCGGGGGGTAACACCGGGGAGCTGTTTTTT
CDR3aa: CASSGLAGGNTGELFF

len: 13
j_gene: TRBJ1-4
d_gene: -
v_gene: TRBV19
abundance: -
CDR3nt: TGTGCCAGTAGTATAGCCACGGGTGAAAAACTGTTTTTT
CDR3aa: CASSIATGEKLFF

len: 14
j_gene: TRBJ1-5
d_gene: TRBD1
v_gene: TRBV4-2
abundance: -
CDR3nt: TGTGCCAGCAGCCAAGGAGGGGGCGAACATACCCAGCATTTT
CDR3aa: CASSQGGGEHTQHF

len: 15
j_gene: TRBJ2-3
d_gene: -
v_gene: TRBV5-4
abundance: -
CDR3nt: TGTGCCAGCAGCTTGTCCGGGGGGCCAGCAGATACGCAGTATTTT
CDR3aa: CASSLSGGPADTQYF

len: 15
j_gene: TRBJ1-5
d_gene: -
v_gene: TRBV7-6
abundance: -
CDR3nt: TGTGCCAGCAGCTCTAGCAGGTCGTACGGTCAGCCCCAGCATTTT
CDR3aa: CASSSSRSYGQPQHF

len: 14
j_gene: TRBJ1-2
d_gene: -
v_gene: TRBV7-2
abundance: -
CDR3nt: TGTGCCAGCAGCTTAGTTGGAGGGACTTTCGGCTACACCTTC
CDR3aa: CASSLVGGTFGYTF

len: 14
j_gene: TRBJ1-5
d_gene: -
v_gene: TRBV5-5
abundance: -
CDR3nt: TGTGCCAGCAGCTTGGTACAGGCTAATCAGCCCCAGCATTTT
CDR3aa: CASSLVQANQPQHF

len: 16
j_gene: TRBJ1-3
d_gene: -
v_gene: TRBV7-9
abundance: -
CDR3nt: TGTGCCAGCAGTTATCACGCCGGGTTTGGGGGAAACACCATATATTTT
CDR3aa: CASSYHAGFGGNTIYF

len: 12
j_gene: TRBJ2-7
d_gene: -
v_gene: TRBV29-1
abundance: -
CDR3nt: TGCAGCGCTCGCGGGGTGACCTACGAGCAGTACTTC
CDR3aa: CSARGVTYEQYF

len: 15
j_gene: TRBJ2-3
d_gene: TRBD1
v_gene: TRBV9
abundance: few
CDR3nt: TGTGCCAGCAGCTTCGCCGGGACAGCCACAGATACGCAGTATTTT
CDR3aa: CASSFAGTATDTQYF

len: 14
j_gene: TRBJ2-2
d_gene: -
v_gene: TRBV29-1
abundance: -
CDR3nt: TGCAGCGTTGAGAAAGGGGGAAACACCGGGGAGCTGTTTTTT
CDR3aa: CSVEKGGNTGELFF

len: 16
j_gene: TRBJ2-6
d_gene: -
v_gene: TRBV6-5
abundance: -
CDR3nt: TGTGCCAGCAGTTACTCGGACGGAGCTGGGGCCAACGTCCTGACTTTC
CDR3aa: CASSYSDGAGANVLTF

len: 13
j_gene: TRBJ2-7
d_gene: -
v_gene: TRBV19
abundance: -
CDR3nt: TGTGCCAGTATGGACAGCAACTCCTACGAGCAGTACTTC
CDR3aa: CASMDSNSYEQYF

len: 15
j_gene: TRBJ2-5
d_gene: -
v_gene: TRBV7-9
abundance: -
CDR3nt: TGTGCCAGCAGCCAGGGGACGCTGAATCTAGAGACCCAGTACTTC
CDR3aa: CASSQGTLNLETQYF

len: 13
j_gene: TRBJ1-1
d_gene: -
v_gene: TRBV12-5
abundance: -
CDR3nt: TGTGCTAGTGGTTGGGAGGGGGACACTGAAGCTTTCTTT
CDR3aa: CASGWEGDTEAFF

len: 14
j_gene: TRBJ2-3
d_gene: TRBD1
v_gene: TRBV6-1
abundance: -
CDR3nt: TGTGCCAGCAGCCTAGGGACAGGCCTAGATACGCAGTATTTT
CDR3aa: CASSLGTGLDTQYF

len: 14
j_gene: TRBJ1-1
d_gene: TRBD1
v_gene: TRBV4-3
abundance: -
CDR3nt: TGCGCCAGCAGCCAAGATCCTGGGACAGGACTCGTCAACTTT
CDR3aa: CASSQDPGTGLVNF

len: 14
j_gene: TRBJ2-2
d_gene: TRBD2
v_gene: TRBV7-3
abundance: few
CDR3nt: TGTGCCAGCAGCGAGCGGGGGGACACCGGGGAGCTGTTTTTT
CDR3aa: CASSERGDTGELFF

len: 16
j_gene: TRBJ2-6
d_gene: -
v_gene: TRBV7-9
abundance: -
CDR3nt: TGTGCCAGCAGCTCGGGACCGGTATCTGGGGCCAACGTCCTGACTTTC
CDR3aa: CASSSGPVSGANVLTF

len: 16
j_gene: TRBJ2-2
d_gene: -
v_gene: TRBV10-3
abundance: -
CDR3nt: TGTGCCATCAGTGAGTCCCCGGGGGTGAACACCGGGGAGCTGTTTTTT
CDR3aa: CAISESPGVNTGELFF

len: 15
j_gene: TRBJ2-2
d_gene: TRBD1
v_gene: TRBV9
abundance: once
CDR3nt: TGTGCCAGCAGCGTAGGCCAGGGGGTTACCGGGGAGCTGTTTTTT
CDR3aa: CASSVGQGVTGELFF